This T cell receptor beta chain was sequenced for a study of cytomegalovirus exposure and HLA in healthy donors. Background on the study: Within an early data release were about 85 million unique TCRs drawn from HLA-typed donors.

Vbeta (60) and Jbeta (13) primers were used in the PCR. Method: immunoSEQ multiplex PCR; TCRdb's copy keeps in-frame clones and lacks some. The data hold about 60,000 clones, with 70% observed a single time. Broader study findings: About 87% or about 30% of the time was how often most TCR beta V segments were productive, according to an earlier analysis. For most TCR sequences rarity was the rule, although some public TCRs occurred in many donors. For TCR beta chains, V- and J-gene trimming was later linked to a missense DCLRE1C variant.

Remarks on this clone: Its specificity is not known.

From germline, CDR1 is SGHTA and CDR2 FQGNSA. V was shortened by 5 bases and J by 0 bases, with 14 bases between the two germline ends. The CDR3 has 15 residues. Sequenced input: PBMCs. The sequence was collected from a woman aged 60 to 75 in good health and CMV-seropositive. The chain recombines TRBV7-2 with TRBJ2-7, with D possibly TRBD1 on 6 matching bases. The CDR3 is CASSPRQVASYEQYF. CDR3 nucleotide sequence: TGTGCCAGCAGCCCTCGACAGGTCGCCTCCTACGAGCAGTACTTC.